These 20 T cell receptor beta chains came from one sample sequenced in a study of blood T cell repertoires in COVID-19. The data were produced by immunoSEQ multiplex PCR, yet TCRdb's version contains in-frame clones alone and is incomplete. In the table there are about 30,000 clones, approximately 86% of which are singletons. Sequenced sample: peripheral blood. The source is a human donor in a cohort sampled during active COVID-19. The donor label of this sample is uncertain.

The rearrangement uses TRBV3-1 (or the pseudogene TRBV3-2) and TRBJ2-1, with TRBD2 identical over 10 bases. CDR3 length: 16 residues. The germline V gene has CDR1 LGHDT and CDR2 YNNKEL (reference sequence). Trimming took 4 bases from V and 9 from J; bases not matched to a gene: 12. As DNA, the CDR3 is TGTGCCAGCAGCCGATCCGGGACTAGCGCCAATATTGAGCAGTTCTTC. It translates to CASSRSGTSANIEQFF.

This rearrangement joins TRBV10-3 to TRBJ1-1; D call uncertain. CDR1 is ENHRY and CDR2 is SYGVKD in the germline V gene. Trimming cost V 5 bases and J 0 bases, with 4 bases left between them. CDR3 length: 12 amino acids. The CDR3 loop is CAISSVNTEAFF. The CDR3 DNA reads TGTGCCATCAGTTCAGTGAACACTGAAGCTTTCTTT.

The CDR3 nucleotides read TGCAGCGTTGAAGATAGTTGGCAGGTAGCGGGGGAGACCCAGTACTTC. Translation: CSVEDSWQVAGETQYF. J is TRBJ2-5 and V is TRBV29-1; 8 bases match TRBD2. CDR1 SQVTM and CDR2 ANQGSEA come from the germline V gene. Germline trimming cut 0 bases from V and 5 bases from J; bases unmatched to any gene: 11. The CDR3 covers 16 residues.

This sequence joins TRBV6-5 and TRBJ2-1, with D possibly being TRBD2 (6 bases). The V gene's germline CDR1 is MNHEY and CDR2 SVGAGI. The ends were cut back, 7 bases at V and 6 bases at J, with 16 bases in the middle. The CDR3 totals 14 residues. CDR3 in amino acids: CASKQNRGSNEQFF. CDR3 DNA sequence: TGTGCCAGCAAACAGAATCGGGGGAGCAATGAGCAGTTCTTC.

V usage is TRBV2 and J usage is TRBJ2-4; 9 bases align to TRBD1. The CDR3 sequence is 13 residues long. V lost 8 bases to trimming and J lost 6 bases; unmatched junction nucleotides: 5. Germline V CDR1 and CDR2: SNHLY, FYNNEI. CDR3 sequence reads: CASRKQGANIQYF. CDR3 coding DNA: TGTGCCAGCCGGAAACAGGGGGCAAACATTCAGTACTTC.

The chain employs TRBV28 and TRBJ2-1; D is ambiguous. CDR1 is MDHEN, CDR2 SYDVKM, per germline. Deletions cut 9 bases from V and 0 bases from J, with 12 bases between. This CDR3 spans 14 amino acids. As DNA, the CDR3 is TGTGCCAGTCTGGCACCCAGCTCCTACAATGAGCAGTTCTTC. It encodes CASLAPSSYNEQFF.

The chain couples TRBV5-1 to TRBJ2-7; 12 bases map to TRBD2. V gave up 4 bases and J gave up 2 bases; unmatched junction bases: 7. The CDR3 extends over 16 amino acids. Germline lookup yields CDR1 SGHRS and CDR2 YFSETQ. CDR3 loop: CASSRRTSGETYEQYF. In nucleotides, the CDR3 is TGCGCCAGCAGCAGAAGGACTAGCGGGGAAACCTACGAGCAGTACTTC.

This chain joins TRBV6-5 and TRBJ2-3, with 10 bases that match TRBD1. The trim removed 4 bases at V and 6 bases at J, leaving 10 bases unmatched. The CDR3 consists of 16 residues. From germline, CDR1 is MNHEY and CDR2 SVGAGI. As DNA, the CDR3 is TGTGCCAGCAGTTTCCGGGACAGGGGAGGTTCGGATACGCAGTATTTT. Amino acids: CASSFRDRGGSDTQYF.

This chain connects TRBV28 to TRBJ2-2, with D perhaps TRBD1 (5 bases). CDR3 size: 15 residues. CDR1 and CDR2 (germline): MDHEN, SYDVKM. Trimming shortened V by 2 bases and J by 5 bases, and 12 bases separated the two germline ends. In nucleotides, the CDR3 is TGTGCCAGCAGTTTACAGGGTGTAGGGACCGGGGAGCTGTTTTTT. Translated: CASSLQGVGTGELFF.

The genes are TRBV6-1 and TRBJ1-6; D ambiguous. Germline CDR1 MNHNS, CDR2 SASEGT. V gave up 2 bases and J gave up 9 bases, with 11 bases separating them. This CDR3 is built from 14 residues. The CDR3 sequence: CASSETSPISPLHF. The CDR3 nucleotides read TGTGCCAGCAGTGAAACTTCCCCGATTTCACCCCTCCACTTT.

A single count supports this clone. The chain has TRBV11-3 and TRBJ1-1, with D unresolved. V was trimmed by 8 bases and J by 3 bases, leaving 7 bases between them. The CDR3 is 11 residues long. Germline V gene sequence: CDR1 SGHNT, CDR2 YENEEA. The DNA for the CDR3 is TGTGCCAGCCGGGGTGACACTGAAGCTTTCTTT. Its protein is CASRGDTEAFF.

The chain links TRBV10-3 to TRBJ2-5; 8 nucleotides line up with TRBD2. From germline, CDR1 is ENHRY and CDR2 SYGVKD. The CDR3 is 17 residues long. With 3 bases clipped from V and 2 bases from J, the junction kept 11 bases outside the gene matches. The CDR3 DNA is TGTGCCATCAGTGATTTAAGCGGGAGAGACGGGCAAGAGACCCAGTACTTC. Translated, it gives CAISDLSGRDGQETQYF.

V usage is TRBV3-1 (or the pseudogene TRBV3-2) and J usage is TRBJ1-2, with 9 bases aligning to TRBD1. Germline values: CDR1 LGHDT, CDR2 YNNKEL (reference sequence). The CDR3 loop spans 13 amino acids. The ends lost 5 bases at V and 8 bases at J; junction bases unmatched: 6. As DNA, the CDR3 is TGTGCCAGCAGCAGGACAGGGGAGGACGGCTACACCTTC. It encodes CASSRTGEDGYTF.

V usage is TRBV19 and J usage is TRBJ1-4, with D perhaps TRBD1 (6 bases). CDR3 length: 15 amino acids. CDR1 and CDR2 (germline): LNHDA, SQIVND (reference sequence). V was clipped by 5 bases and J by 0 bases, with 10 bases between them. The DNA for the CDR3 is TGTGCCAGTAGTCCATGGACAGCAACTAATGAAAAACTGTTTTTT. It yields the protein CASSPWTATNEKLFF.

V gene TRBV2 combines with J gene TRBJ2-3; 8 bases are a match to TRBD2. CDR1 is SNHLY, CDR2 FYNNEI, per germline. This CDR3 has 13 amino acids. Losses at the gene ends were 7 bases for V and 6 bases for J; bases not matched to a gene: 6. DNA for the CDR3: TGTGCCAGCACTGGGACTAGGCTGGATACGCAGTATTTT. Translating gives CASTGTRLDTQYF.

The rearrangement links TRBV5-4 to TRBJ1-1, with 7 bases aligning to TRBD1. This CDR3 has 15 amino acids. V lost 4 bases to trimming and J lost 0 bases; unmatched junction nucleotides: 6. Per germline, CDR1 SGHNT and CDR2 YYREEE (reference sequence). This CDR3 is CASSLPTGMNTEAFF. The DNA for the CDR3 is TGTGCCAGCAGCCTACCGACAGGGATGAACACTGAAGCTTTCTTT.

The chain joins TRBV19 to TRBJ2-3, with 9 positions matching TRBD2. V lost 3 bases to trimming and J lost 4 bases; unmatched junction nucleotides: 11. Germline V gene lookup returns CDR1 LNHDA and CDR2 SQIVND (reference sequence). This CDR3 is built from 17 residues. The CDR3 loop is CASSILWGGRAPDTQYF. The CDR3 DNA reads TGTGCCAGTAGTATCCTCTGGGGCGGGAGGGCCCCAGATACGCAGTATTTT.

Concerning this clone itself: Other DNA sequences in this specimen translate into the identical CDR3. This chain's CDR3 is CASSIPGQGAGEQYF. In DNA, the CDR3 is TGTGCCAGTAGTATTCCGGGGCAGGGGGCCGGCGAGCAGTACTTC. J is TRBJ2-7 and V is TRBV19; 8 bases line up with TRBD1. J gave up 6 bases and V 3 bases, and 10 bases lay outside the gene matches. Germline V lookup: CDR1 LNHDA, CDR2 SQIVND (reference sequence). CDR3 length: 15 amino acids.

This clone was observed once. The rearrangement joins TRBV6-6 to TRBJ2-7; 10 bases match TRBD1. CDR1 is MNHNY, CDR2 SVGAGI, per germline (reference sequence). The ends lost 5 bases at V and 4 bases at J; junction bases unmatched: 11. The CDR3 extends over 16 amino acids. The CDR3 DNA is TGTGCCAGCAGTAAGATCCTGGGACAGGGGACGTACGAGCAGTACTTC. Amino acids: CASSKILGQGTYEQYF.

The chain carries TRBV7-2 and TRBJ2-3, with a tentative D call TRBD1 (5 bases). CDR3 length: 14 amino acids. Germline assignment: CDR1 SGHTA and CDR2 FQGNSA. V lost 1 base, J lost 6 bases, and 11 bases lay in between. CDR3 loop: CASSLVWQGDTQYF. The DNA for the CDR3 is TGTGCCAGCAGCTTAGTGTGGCAGGGTGATACGCAGTATTTT.